This T cell receptor beta chain emerged from a study of cytomegalovirus exposure and HLA in healthy donors. Although they were nominally healthy when sampled, donors likely had unrecorded immune exposures. General study points: Within a later analysis, the majority of CMV-associated TCR beta chains appeared HLA-restricted. Likely technical artifact: a cluster of highly shared sequence variants.

Trimming left V 0 bases short and J 3 bases short, with 14 bases between. The germline V gene has CDR1 MNHEY and CDR2 SVGAGI. This CDR3 region has 16 residues. With 60 Vbeta and 13 Jbeta primers, the PCR was carried out. Study processing details: An analysis performed later counted roughly 80 million unique TCR beta chains (approximately 10 million of them shared). Profiling relied on immunoSEQ multiplex PCR, and the TCRdb table lists in-frame clones only, not all of them. D and trimming come from the DNA, and the V and J calls and clone size come from that table. In the table there are about 190,000 clones, roughly 80% of which are singletons. Notes on this clone: Its antigen is not known.

The TCR was taken from a man in his fifties or sixties in good health and CMV-seronegative. The sequenced sample consisted of PBMCs. The chain couples TRBV6-5 to TRBJ1-1; a possible D gene is TRBD1 (6 bases). The CDR3 here is CASSYSVRGRYTEAFF. DNA for the CDR3: TGTGCCAGCAGTTACTCGGTGCGGGGGCGGTACACTGAAGCTTTCTTT.